This TCR beta chain is from a study of T cells in localized non-small cell lung cancer. Notes on this clone: Its antigen remains unknown.

Study findings and constraints: Adjacent lung exhibited a median of around 60 among the 100 most abundant tumor clones. Uninvolved adjacent lung had higher T cell clonality than tumor and all other tissues. There was an association of higher blood T cell density with longer overall survival.

Only in-frame clones appear in the TCRdb table, and some are missing; sequencing was by immunoSEQ multiplex PCR. The data show over 45,000 clones, with around 77% seen just once and about a sixth held by the top ten. Germline CDR1 and CDR2: SEHNR and FQNEAQ (reference sequence). This CDR3 spans 12 amino acids. V lost 2 bases and J 7 bases, leaving 6 bases between the germline ends. The chain carries TRBV7-9 and TRBJ2-1; the D is unclear. Sequencing was performed on peripheral blood, taken before any cancer treatment. This TCR derives from a man between 40 and 70 years old with stage I squamous cell lung carcinoma. CDR3 sequence: CASSLFANEQFF. The CDR3 nucleotides are TGTGCCAGCAGCTTATTTGCGAATGAGCAGTTCTTC.